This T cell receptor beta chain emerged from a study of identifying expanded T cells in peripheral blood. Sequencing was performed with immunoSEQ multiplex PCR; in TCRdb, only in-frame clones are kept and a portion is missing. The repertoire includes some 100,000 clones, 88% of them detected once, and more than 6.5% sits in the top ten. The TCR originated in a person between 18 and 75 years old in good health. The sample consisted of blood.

CDR3 in amino acids: CASRVQGPGNTEAFF. The CDR3 region has the DNA TGTGCCAGCAGGGTACAGGGGCCAGGGAACACTGAAGCTTTCTTT. The rearrangement joins TRBV2 to TRBJ1-1; 7 nucleotides match TRBD1. Germline-derived CDR1 and CDR2 are SNHLY and FYNNEI. V trimming: 6 bases; J trimming: 1 base; junction bases outside the gene matches: 8. There are 15 residues in the CDR3.